Detailed here is one TCR beta chain. This clonotype has at least ten counts. The clone's antigen remains unknown. No qualities accompany the bases; no much larger clone lies one base away. These data come from a study of T cell repertoires in cytomegalovirus infection (dated by TCRdb to between 2019 and 2020). About the investigation overall: The peptide stimulations were aimed at well-studied HLA-B-restricted epitopes as well as recently identified HLA-C-restricted CMV epitopes, whose presentation resists viral immunomodulation. Donor HLA type was relevant to the analysis, because carriage of CMV infection together with the matching HLA type was indicated by public TCR beta signatures.

The sample's treatment or condition label is to be understood as: in vitro stimulation with specific CMV peptide epitopes to enrich CMV-specific T cells. The V end loses 4 bases and the J end loses 2 bases, and a stretch of 12 bases separates them. CDR1 SGHTA and CDR2 FQGNSA are derived from the germline V gene. The CDR3, cysteine through phenylalanine, is 16 amino acids long. Only the CDR3 DNA stays, 48 bases, in frame from base 1. The sequencing machine was an Illumina HiSeq 1500. TCRdb applied fastp at Q25 and MiXCR to the public reads, then kept only in-frame beta chains. For every CDR3 protein sequence, its rows merge into one entry that carries the most common genes and DNA. In this sample the table shows approximately 260,000 distinct CDR3 sequences, roughly 21% of which occur a single time. In total, the top ten clones hold approximately 19% of the sample. Broader findings and caveats from the paper: The ex vivo response was dominated by HLA-C-restricted CMV-specific TCR beta clonotypes, and the single most frequent clonotype in two of eight donors was supplied by these HLA-C-restricted clonotypes. In both this cohort and an independent approximately 370-donor cohort, the cumulative frequency of public TCR beta family members distinguished carriers of CMV infection plus the relevant HLA type.

The rearrangement combines TRBV7-2 with TRBJ2-6; the D gene is perhaps TRBD1 or TRBD2, each of them matching over 5 bases. The origin of this receptor is a human donor in good health (CMV status not recorded). Some clones in this sample may be carry-over from other donors' samples. Sequences were derived from cultured PBMCs, sampled from culture after CMV antigen stimulation. CDR3 region: CASSSGPATGANVLTF. The DNA reads as follows: TGTGCCAGCAGCTCGGGACCGGCCACTGGGGCCAACGTCCTGACTTTC.